The T cell receptor beta chain under discussion was sequenced for a study of shared clonotypes between healthy human individuals. Study results and caveats: In contrast to clonotypes shared by all four donors, non-shared clonotypes had lower generation probabilities.

The CDR3 spans 18 residues. Deletions cut 1 base from V and 9 bases from J, with 25 bases between. In germline, CDR1 is LNHDA, CDR2 SQIVND (reference sequence). As concerns this clone: Its antigen is as yet unknown.

A CD45RA+ naive subset and a CD45RA-negative memory subset were split from CD4+ cells. In replicate PCRs of sorted subsets, approximately 210 ng DNA, roughly 31,000 T cell genomes, was used. Assay used: immunoSEQ multiplex PCR; TCRdb lists only in-frame clones, some missing. The sample has about 1.5 million clones; around 95% are singletons. Sequencing was carried out using naive CD4+ T cells sorted from blood. As for subset: CD45RA+ positively selected. The sequence derives from a man aged 30-40 years in good health. The V call is TRBV19, the J call TRBJ2-4; tentative D call: TRBD2 (6 bases). This CDR3 is CASSIGGSGATGVIIQYF. The CDR3 region has the DNA TGTGCCAGTAGTATAGGGGGTAGCGGTGCTACTGGAGTTATCATTCAGTACTTC.